Listed here are 26 T cell receptor beta chains from one sample, sequenced in a study of blood T cell repertoires in COVID-19. Method: immunoSEQ multiplex PCR; TCRdb's copy keeps in-frame clones and lacks some. The repertoire has about 350,000 clones, 90% to 95% of them found once; the top ten carry less than 3.5%. Material for sequencing was peripheral blood. The receptors originated from a woman aged 18-29 years who had recovered from COVID-19.

V usage is TRBV2 and J usage is TRBJ2-1; TRBD2 matches 7 bases. CDR1 and CDR2 (germline): SNHLY, FYNNEI. V gave up 5 bases and J gave up 6 bases; unmatched junction bases: 10. This CDR3 has 15 residues. The CDR3 loop is CASSSRREEGNEQFF. DNA of the CDR3: TGTGCCAGCAGTTCAAGACGGGAGGAGGGCAATGAGCAGTTCTTC.

The V call is TRBV4-3, the J call TRBJ1-1; tentative D call: TRBD1 (5 bases). This CDR3 is built from 15 residues. V was shortened by 3 bases and J by 6 bases, with 17 bases between the two germline ends. In germline, CDR1 is LGHNA, CDR2 YSLEER. CDR3 DNA sequence: TGCGCCAGCAGCCACCGCCCAGTTGGACAAGCTGAAGCTTTCTTT. Its translation: CASSHRPVGQAEAFF.

This chain uses TRBV4-3 with TRBJ1-3; 9 bases align to TRBD1. The CDR3 is made up of 20 amino acids. CDR1 LGHNA and CDR2 YSLEER come from the germline V gene. Losses at the gene ends were 0 bases for V and 2 bases for J; bases not matched to a gene: 14. The CDR3 DNA reads as TGCGCCAGCAGCCAAGACTTAAACAGAGCCGGGACAGGGACTGGAAACACCATATATTTT. Its translation is CASSQDLNRAGTGTGNTIYF.

This clone was recorded only once. The rearrangement joins TRBV6-6 to TRBJ2-1, with 14 bases fitting TRBD2. The V segment lost 2 bases and the J segment 10 bases; nucleotides outside the gene matches: 7. CDR1 and CDR2 from the germline V gene are MNHNY and SVGAGI (reference sequence). The CDR3 contains 16 residues. CDR3 DNA: TGTGCCAGCAGTTACCCGGGACTAGCGGGAGCTGTCGAGCAGTTCTTC. It codes for CASSYPGLAGAVEQFF.

The chain links TRBV28 to TRBJ2-7; maybe TRBD2 (6 bases). Germline assignment: CDR1 MDHEN and CDR2 SYDVKM. CDR3 length: 14 amino acids. The V and J ends lost 2 bases and 9 bases respectively, with 17 bases between them. The CDR3 reads CASSLGRGLRGQYV. CDR3 in DNA: TGTGCCAGCAGTTTAGGGCGGGGTCTACGAGGGCAGTACGTC.

The count of this clone is one. This chain joins TRBV5-1 and TRBJ1-5; 7 bases line up with TRBD1. The CDR3 is 17 residues long. V shed 4 bases and J 0 bases; nucleotides not matched to a gene: 10. Germline V gene sequence: CDR1 SGHRS, CDR2 YFSETQ. The CDR3 sequence: CASSPGTAPYSNQPQHF. The CDR3 nucleotides read TGCGCCAGCAGCCCGGGGACAGCGCCGTATAGCAATCAGCCCCAGCATTTT. The full variable domain, with the rest looked up from reference TRBV5-1 and TRBJ1-5, is KAGVTQTPRYLIKTRGQQVTLSCSPISGHRSVSWYQQTPGQGLQFLFEYFSETQRNKGNFPGRFSGRQFSNSRSEMNVSTLELGDSALYLCASSPGTAPYSNQPQHFGDGTRLSIL.

V usage is TRBV7-4 and J usage is TRBJ1-1; 8 nucleotides match TRBD1. CDR1 is SGHVT and CDR2 is SQSDAQ in the germline V gene. CDR3 length: 18 residues. V lost 5 bases to trimming and J lost 0 bases; unmatched junction nucleotides: 14. The chain's CDR3 is CASSITPRDRRMNTEAFF. CDR3 in DNA: TGTGCCAGCAGCATTACACCCCGGGACAGGCGCATGAACACTGAAGCTTTCTTT.

This clone was seen only once. The rearrangement links TRBV24-1 to TRBJ2-2; the match to TRBD2 covers 8 bases. Losses at the gene ends were 10 bases for V and 7 bases for J; bases not matched to a gene: 16. Germline loops: CDR1 KGHDR, CDR2 SFDVKD. This CDR3 is 16 amino acids long. CDR3 nucleotide sequence: TGTGCCACTTCCCGGGGGAGCGGGAGAAGCAACGGGGAGCTGTTTTTT. This translates into CATSRGSGRSNGELFF.

The V and J genes are TRBV5-1 and TRBJ2-1, with 12 bases lining up with TRBD2. The CDR3 sequence is 18 residues long. The V gene end was trimmed by 4 bases and the J gene end by 4 bases; junction bases not matched to a gene: 12. Per germline, CDR1 SGHRS and CDR2 YFSETQ. CDR3 coding DNA: TGCGCCAGCAGCCTTGCGGCTAGCGGGAGGGCCGGGTACAATGAGCAGTTCTTC. It translates to CASSLAASGRAGYNEQFF.

The CDR3 bases are TGCGCCAGCAGCTTGGGAGTAGCGGGAGCGGTAACAGATACGCAGTATTTT. It yields the protein CASSLGVAGAVTDTQYF. V is TRBV5-1 and J is TRBJ2-3; TRBD2 matches 9 bases. Germline assignment: CDR1 SGHRS and CDR2 YFSETQ. V trimming: 0 bases; J trimming: 3 bases; junction bases outside the gene matches: 8. CDR3 length: 17 amino acids.

This rearrangement joins TRBV11-2 to TRBJ2-1; D unresolved. Germline loops: CDR1 SGHAT, CDR2 FQNNGV. Trimming took off 1 base at V and 0 bases at J, with 16 bases between the two ends. The CDR3 covers 18 residues. The CDR3, as DNA: TGTGCCAGCAGCTTAGGGCGGCGAATTTTAAGCTCCTACAATGAGCAGTTCTTC. It specifies CASSLGRRILSSYNEQFF.

This chain joins TRBV29-1 and TRBJ1-2, with 7 positions matching TRBD1. Germline CDR1 is SQVTM and CDR2 is ANQGSEA. The CDR3 has 13 residues. The ends lost 3 bases at V and 0 bases at J; junction bases unmatched: 1. CDR3 amino acids: CSVDQGANYGYTF. In DNA, the CDR3 is TGCAGCGTTGACCAGGGGGCTAACTATGGCTACACCTTC.

The chain carries TRBV7-2 and TRBJ2-4, with 11 bases that match TRBD2. This CDR3 is built from 14 residues. Germline V gene lookup returns CDR1 SGHTA and CDR2 FQGNSA. With 5 bases clipped from V and 6 bases from J, the junction kept 3 bases outside the gene matches. This CDR3 reads CASSTGTSGNIQYF. In DNA form, the CDR3 reads TGTGCCAGCAGCACCGGGACTAGCGGAAACATTCAGTACTTC.

This chain connects TRBV7-9 to TRBJ2-2, with 8 bases fitting TRBD1. The CDR3 totals 16 residues. The ends lost 5 bases at V and 1 base at J; junction bases unmatched: 6. The germline CDR1 and CDR2 sequences are SEHNR and FQNEAQ (reference sequence). The CDR3 sequence is CASSPNRGRNTGELFF. The CDR3 DNA reads as TGTGCCAGCAGCCCAAACAGGGGGAGGAACACCGGGGAGCTGTTTTTT.

To note about this clone: Other DNA sequences in the sample encode the same CDR3. The chain recombines TRBV5-1 with TRBJ2-5, with D perhaps matching TRBD1 (6 bases). From germline, CDR1 is SGHRS and CDR2 YFSETQ. V was shortened by 0 bases and J by 0 bases, with 6 bases between the two germline ends. The CDR3 totals 14 residues. The CDR3 DNA follows: TGCGCCAGCAGCTTGGCAGGGGACCAAGAGACCCAGTACTTC. Its protein product is CASSLAGDQETQYF.

CDR3 region: CASSPSGQANYGYTF. The DNA for the CDR3 is TGTGCCAGCTCACCGTCCGGACAGGCTAACTATGGCTACACCTTC. V gene TRBV18 combines with J gene TRBJ1-2; 7 bases are a match to TRBD1. The CDR3 spans 15 residues. Losses at the gene ends were 3 bases for V and 0 bases for J; bases not matched to a gene: 4. Per germline, CDR1 KGHSH and CDR2 LQKENI.

This chain joins TRBV29-1 and TRBJ2-5, with 12 bases aligning to TRBD1. Germline V lookup: CDR1 SQVTM, CDR2 ANQGSEA. Trimming removed 1 base from V and 2 bases from J; junction bases left unmatched: 5. The CDR3 loop spans 16 amino acids. The CDR3 DNA reads TGCAGCGTTGAAGGATGGGACAGGGGGCGGCAAGAGACCCAGTACTTC. Amino acid sequence: CSVEGWDRGRQETQYF.

This clone was seen once. The chain links TRBV15 to TRBJ2-5, with TRBD2 identical over 13 bases. The CDR3 has 15 amino acids. The junction had 1 base not matched to a gene; V was cut back by 4 bases and J by 2 bases. The germline V gene encodes CDR1 LNHNV and CDR2 YYDKDF (reference sequence). The CDR3 DNA reads as TGTGCCACCAGCACGGGACTAGCGGGACAAGAGACCCAGTACTTC. Translation gives CATSTGLAGQETQYF.

The CDR3 loop is CASSGAGGSPNEQFF. CDR3 DNA: TGCGCCAGTTCGGGGGCGGGAGGGTCCCCCAATGAGCAGTTCTTC. The chain couples TRBV10-2 to TRBJ2-1; 9 nucleotides line up with TRBD2. V gave up 9 bases and J gave up 6 bases; unmatched junction bases: 12. This CDR3 is built from 15 residues. Germline V gives CDR1 WSHSY, CDR2 SAAADI.

This clone occurred once. The chain carries TRBV20-1 and TRBJ1-5, with D hard to call. The germline CDR1 and CDR2 sequences are DFQATT and SNEGSKA (reference sequence). The CDR3 extends over 14 amino acids. The V end was cut by 3 bases, the J end by 0 bases, with 9 bases between. CDR3 loop: CSASIGNSNQPQHF. The CDR3 coding sequence is TGCAGTGCTAGTATCGGGAATAGCAATCAGCCCCAGCATTTT.

The CDR3, as DNA: TGTGCCAGCAGTTACTCTTCAGGCAACACCGGGGAGCTGTTTTTT. It encodes CASSYSSGNTGELFF. The chain combines TRBV6-5 with TRBJ2-2; no definite D call. V was clipped by 0 bases and J by 2 bases, with 7 bases between them. The CDR3 runs 15 residues. The V gene's germline CDR1 is MNHEY and CDR2 SVGAGI.

This chain uses TRBV29-1 with TRBJ1-1, with TRBD1 as a possible D gene (5 bases). Per germline, CDR1 SQVTM and CDR2 ANQGSEA. The CDR3 loop spans 15 amino acids. The V end was cut by 4 bases, the J end by 0 bases, with 15 bases between. This chain's CDR3 is CSVAGGWGMNTEAFF. DNA for the CDR3: TGCAGCGTTGCTGGGGGGTGGGGGATGAACACTGAAGCTTTCTTT.

The J gene is TRBJ1-6, the V gene TRBV11-3; TRBD1 is a possible D gene (6 bases). V lost 1 base and J 7 bases, leaving 17 bases between the germline ends. Germline V CDR1 and CDR2: SGHNT, YENEEA. This CDR3 is built from 17 residues. The CDR3 coding sequence is TGTGCCAGCAGCTTAGCGGCTGGGCAGGGGAAAAATTCACCCCTCCACTTT. It codes for CASSLAAGQGKNSPLHF.

The chain has TRBV27 and TRBJ2-3; maybe TRBD1 (6 bases). The V end lost 2 bases, the J end lost 7 bases, and 10 bases lay between the germline ends. CDR1 is MNHEY, CDR2 SMNVEV, per germline (reference sequence). There are 13 residues in the CDR3. As DNA, the CDR3 is TGTGCCAGCAGTTTAAAAGGACAGTATACGCAGTATTTT. It yields the protein CASSLKGQYTQYF.

The chain uses TRBV12-3 or TRBV12-4 and TRBJ1-5; D is unclear. The V and J ends lost 3 bases and 10 bases respectively, with 13 bases between them. The CDR3 sequence is 13 residues long. The CDR3 region has the DNA TGTGCCAGCAGTTTTCTTTCTAAAATACCCCAGCATTTT. It codes for CASSFLSKIPQHF.

This chain uses TRBV6-2 or TRBV6-3 with TRBJ2-7, with a weak D call TRBD2 (5 bases). The CDR3 runs 13 residues. Germline V CDR1 and CDR2: MNHEY, SVGEGT. Trimming removed 2 bases at V and 3 bases at J, with 8 bases between. In nucleotides, the CDR3 is TGTGCCAGCAGTTACGTACTAGACTACGAGCAGTACGTC. Its protein product is CASSYVLDYEQYV.